Below are 15 T cell receptor beta chains sequenced from a single sample in a study of shared clonotypes between healthy human individuals. Using immunoSEQ multiplex PCR, the repertoire was profiled, and TCRdb retains in-frame clones only, with some absent. The sample has 2.5 million or so clones, more than 80% seen once; the top ten hold 0.14%. The sample consisted of naive CD4+ T cells sorted from blood. Subset reported: CD45RA+ positively selected. These receptors all come from a man between 18 and 35 years old in good health.

This clone was recorded once. This chain uses TRBV5-1 with TRBJ1-6; D remains ambiguous. The CDR3 spans 13 residues. V lost 0 bases, J lost 7 bases, and 5 bases lay in between. Germline values: CDR1 SGHRS, CDR2 YFSETQ. Here the CDR3 DNA reads TGCGCCAGCAGCTTGGATGTCAATTCACCCCTCCACTTT. The encoded protein is CASSLDVNSPLHF.

This sequence joins TRBV18 and TRBJ2-5; possibly TRBD2 for D (5 bases). This CDR3 spans 14 amino acids. V was trimmed by 4 bases and J by 7 bases, leaving 16 bases between them. The V gene's germline CDR1 is KGHSH and CDR2 LQKENI. The CDR3 DNA sequence: TGTGCCAGCTCACTCTTGGGCGAAGGAGGGACCCAGTACTTC. Amino acids: CASSLLGEGGTQYF.

V and J are TRBV5-6 and TRBJ1-5, with D perhaps matching TRBD1 (6 bases). The CDR3 runs 14 residues. Trimming cost V 3 bases and J 3 bases, with 10 bases left between them. The germline V gene encodes CDR1 SGHDT and CDR2 YYEEEE. The CDR3 reads CASSSTGFNQPQHF. CDR3 nucleotide sequence: TGTGCCAGCAGCTCAACAGGGTTCAATCAGCCCCAGCATTTT.

This chain links TRBV5-6 with TRBJ2-5; TRBD1 agrees at 10 bases. This CDR3 region has 16 residues. In germline, CDR1 is SGHDT, CDR2 YYEEEE. V lost 1 base and J lost 2; bases outside the gene matches: 5. The CDR3 region is CASSLPGTGEQETQYF. In DNA form, the CDR3 reads TGTGCCAGCAGCTTGCCCGGGACAGGGGAACAAGAGACCCAGTACTTC.

The chain recombines TRBV7-9 with TRBJ2-2, with TRBD1 identical over 8 bases. V shed 1 base, J shed 3 bases, and the junction held 4 bases outside the gene matches. CDR3 length equals 16 residues. Per the germline V gene, CDR1 is SEHNR and CDR2 is FQNEAQ (reference sequence). The CDR3: CASSLVGTGDTGELFF. As DNA, the CDR3 is TGTGCCAGCAGCTTAGTTGGGACAGGTGACACCGGGGAGCTGTTTTTT.

The chain couples TRBV9 to TRBJ1-4; 8 bases line up with TRBD1. This CDR3 has 14 residues. Germline CDR1 and CDR2: SGDLS and YYNGEE. V lost 4 bases and J lost 8; bases outside the gene matches: 7. CDR3 DNA: TGTGCCAGCAGCCTCACAGGGGGGGCGGAAAAACTGTTTTTT. It codes for CASSLTGGAEKLFF.

The gene calls are TRBV6-5 and TRBJ2-1, with D possibly being TRBD2 (5 bases). V lost 5 bases and J lost 5, with 13 bases in between. Germline V CDR1 and CDR2: MNHEY, SVGAGI. This CDR3 region has 14 residues. The CDR3 nucleotides are TGTGCCAGCAGTACGAGGGCCCCCCACAATGAGCAGTTCTTC. Its translation: CASSTRAPHNEQFF.

The CDR3: CASSLVGPRMDEQFF. The CDR3, as DNA: TGTGCCAGCAGTTTAGTGGGACCCCGGATGGATGAGCAGTTCTTC. The rearrangement links TRBV27 to TRBJ2-1; D tentatively reads TRBD1 or TRBD2 (5 bases each). The ends were cut back, 2 bases at V and 8 bases at J, with 16 bases in the middle. CDR3 length: 15 residues. Germline lookup yields CDR1 MNHEY and CDR2 SMNVEV (reference sequence).

The V gene is TRBV7-2, the J gene TRBJ1-4; unclear D gene. Germline V gene sequence: CDR1 SGHTA, CDR2 FQGNSA. Trimming pared 0 bases from V and 8 bases from J, leaving 10 bases between. This CDR3 has 14 amino acids. Written as DNA, the CDR3 is TGTGCCAGCAGCTTAGCGTCAACCTCCGAAAAACTGTTTTTT. This encodes CASSLASTSEKLFF.

Worth noting for this clone: Its ends do not fully match the called genes, so a read error is possible. The gene calls are TRBV7-2 and TRBJ2-2, with TRBD2 as a possible D gene (6 bases). The germline V gene has CDR1 SGHTA and CDR2 FQGNSA. The CDR3 has 18 residues. CDR3 residues: CASSLELPGDPNTGELFF. The CDR3 DNA is TGTGCCAGCAGCTTAGAGCTACCGGGAGACCCGAACACCGGGGAGCTATTTTTT.

The V call is TRBV19, the J call TRBJ2-7; 7 bases agree with TRBD1. The CDR3 extends over 13 amino acids. Germline V lookup: CDR1 LNHDA, CDR2 SQIVND (reference sequence). V shed 5 bases and J 4 bases; nucleotides not matched to a gene: 5. This CDR3 is CASSAGGWYEQYF. In nucleotides, the CDR3 is TGTGCCAGTAGTGCAGGGGGTTGGTACGAGCAGTACTTC.

This rearrangement joins TRBV6-6 to TRBJ2-2; 7 bases match TRBD2. The germline gives CDR1 MNHNY, CDR2 SVGAGI (reference sequence). The junction had 4 bases not matched to a gene; V was cut back by 6 bases and J by 0 bases. The CDR3 extends over 15 amino acids. CDR3 nucleotides: TGTGCCAGCAGCCTCGGACTAGCGAACACCGGGGAGCTGTTTTTT. It codes for CASSLGLANTGELFF.

This CDR3 is CASPRGIYGYTF. The CDR3 DNA reads as TGTGCCTCCCCCAGGGGGATCTATGGCTACACCTTC. V usage is TRBV30 and J usage is TRBJ1-2; 7 bases agree with TRBD1. V gave up 7 bases and J gave up 4 bases; unmatched junction bases: 6. CDR3 length: 12 amino acids. Germline V lookup: CDR1 GTSNPN, CDR2 SVGIG (reference sequence).

The chain is built from TRBV6-6 and TRBJ1-1; perhaps TRBD1 as D (5 bases). Germline assignment: CDR1 MNHNY and CDR2 SVGAGI (reference sequence). The V and J ends lost 7 bases and 5 bases respectively, with 11 bases between them. The CDR3 sequence is 12 residues long. The CDR3 DNA follows: TGTGCCAGCACCTGGGGGGGTACTGAAGCTTTCTTT. It yields the protein CASTWGGTEAFF.

This clone came up once. At one of its ends the junction is not consistent with the germline gene, which may arise from a read error. This chain joins TRBV5-1 and TRBJ1-3; weak D call: TRBD1 (5 bases). Germline-derived CDR1 and CDR2 are SGHRS and YFSETQ. The CDR3 is 14 residues long. The CDR3, as DNA: TGCGTCAGCAGGGAAACCTTCTCTGGAAACACCATATATTTT. It yields the protein CVSRETFSGNTIYF.